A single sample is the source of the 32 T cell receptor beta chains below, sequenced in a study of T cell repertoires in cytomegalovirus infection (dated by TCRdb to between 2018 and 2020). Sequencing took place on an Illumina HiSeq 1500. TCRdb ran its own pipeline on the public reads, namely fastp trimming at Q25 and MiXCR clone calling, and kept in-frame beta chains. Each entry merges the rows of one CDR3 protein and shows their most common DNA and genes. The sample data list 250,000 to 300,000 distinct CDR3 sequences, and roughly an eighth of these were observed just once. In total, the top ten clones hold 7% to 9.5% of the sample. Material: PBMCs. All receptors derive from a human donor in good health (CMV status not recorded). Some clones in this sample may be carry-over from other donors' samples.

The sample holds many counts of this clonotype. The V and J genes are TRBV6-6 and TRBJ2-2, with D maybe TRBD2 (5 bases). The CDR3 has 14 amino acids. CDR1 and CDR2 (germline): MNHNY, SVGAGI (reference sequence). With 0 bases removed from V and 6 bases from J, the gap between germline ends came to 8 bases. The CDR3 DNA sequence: TGTGCCAGCAGTTACTCGAGGGAGTCCGGGGAGCTGTTTTTT. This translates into CASSYSRESGELFF.

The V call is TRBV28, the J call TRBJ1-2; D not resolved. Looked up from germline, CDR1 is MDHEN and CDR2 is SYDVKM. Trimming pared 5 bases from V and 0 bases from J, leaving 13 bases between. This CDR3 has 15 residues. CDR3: CASSIARNTNYGYTF. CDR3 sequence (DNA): TGTGCCAGCAGTATTGCCCGGAATACTAACTATGGCTACACCTTC.

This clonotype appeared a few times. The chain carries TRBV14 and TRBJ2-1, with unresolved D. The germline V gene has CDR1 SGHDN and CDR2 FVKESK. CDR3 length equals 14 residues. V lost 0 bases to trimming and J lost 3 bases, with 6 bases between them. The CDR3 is CASSQEVGYNEQFF. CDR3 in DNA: TGTGCCAGCAGCCAAGAAGTGGGCTACAATGAGCAGTTCTTC.

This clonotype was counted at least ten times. CDR3 in DNA: TGTGCCAGCATCGGGGCGCGGACTGAAGCTTTCTTT. This sequence encodes CASIGARTEAFF. The chain carries TRBV12-3 or TRBV12-4 and TRBJ1-1; maybe TRBD1 (5 bases). V shed 7 bases and J shed 5 bases, with 11 bases lying between them. The CDR3 extends over 12 amino acids.

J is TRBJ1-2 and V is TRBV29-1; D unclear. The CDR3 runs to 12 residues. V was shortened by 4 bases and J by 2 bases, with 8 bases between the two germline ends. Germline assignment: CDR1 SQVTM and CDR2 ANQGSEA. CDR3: CSVAALNYGYTF. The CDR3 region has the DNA TGCAGCGTTGCCGCACTAAACTATGGCTACACCTTC.

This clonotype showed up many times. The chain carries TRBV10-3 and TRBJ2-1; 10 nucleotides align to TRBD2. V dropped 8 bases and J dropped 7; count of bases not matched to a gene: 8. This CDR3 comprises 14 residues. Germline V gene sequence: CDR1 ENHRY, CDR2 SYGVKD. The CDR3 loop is CAIASSGSSNEQFF. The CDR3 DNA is TGTGCCATCGCTTCTAGCGGGAGTTCTAATGAGCAGTTCTTC.

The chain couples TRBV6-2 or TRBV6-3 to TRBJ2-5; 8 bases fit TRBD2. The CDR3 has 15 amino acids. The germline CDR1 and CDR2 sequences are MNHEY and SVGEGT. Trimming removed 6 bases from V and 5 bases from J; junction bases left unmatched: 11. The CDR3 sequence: CASRNSGNVGETQYF. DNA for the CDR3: TGTGCCAGCAGGAATAGCGGGAACGTGGGGGAGACCCAGTACTTC.

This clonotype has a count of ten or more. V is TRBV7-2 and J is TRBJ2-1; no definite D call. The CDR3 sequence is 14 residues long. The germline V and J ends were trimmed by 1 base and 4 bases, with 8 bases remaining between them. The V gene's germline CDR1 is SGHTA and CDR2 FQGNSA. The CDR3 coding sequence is TGTGCCAGCAGCTTAGAGGGCCCGTACAATGAGCAGTTCTTC. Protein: CASSLEGPYNEQFF. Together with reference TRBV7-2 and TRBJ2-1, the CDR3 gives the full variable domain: GAGVSQSPSNKVTEKGKDVELRCDPISGHTALYWYRQSLGQGLEFLIYFQGNSAPDKSGLPSDRFSAERTGGSVSTLTIQRTQQEDSAVYLCASSLEGPYNEQFFGPGTRLTVL.

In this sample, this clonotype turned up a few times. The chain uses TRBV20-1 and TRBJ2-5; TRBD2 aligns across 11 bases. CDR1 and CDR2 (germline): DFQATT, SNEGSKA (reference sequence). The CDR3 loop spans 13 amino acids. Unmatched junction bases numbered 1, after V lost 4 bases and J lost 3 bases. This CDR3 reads CSAIAGGKETQYF. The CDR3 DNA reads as TGCAGTGCTATAGCGGGAGGGAAAGAGACCCAGTACTTC.

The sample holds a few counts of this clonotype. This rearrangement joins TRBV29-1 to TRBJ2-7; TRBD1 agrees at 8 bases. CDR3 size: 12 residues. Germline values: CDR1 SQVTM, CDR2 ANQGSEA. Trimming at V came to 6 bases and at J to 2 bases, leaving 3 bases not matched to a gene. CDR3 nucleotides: TGCAGCGTGCGACAGGGGACCTACGAGCAGTACTTC. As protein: CSVRQGTYEQYF.

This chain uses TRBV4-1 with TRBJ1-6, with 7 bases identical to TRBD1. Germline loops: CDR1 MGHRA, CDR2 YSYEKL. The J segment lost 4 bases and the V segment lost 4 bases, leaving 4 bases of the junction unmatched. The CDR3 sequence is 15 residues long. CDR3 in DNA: TGCGCCAGCAGCCGGGACAGTTTATATAATTCACCCCTCCACTTT. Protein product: CASSRDSLYNSPLHF.

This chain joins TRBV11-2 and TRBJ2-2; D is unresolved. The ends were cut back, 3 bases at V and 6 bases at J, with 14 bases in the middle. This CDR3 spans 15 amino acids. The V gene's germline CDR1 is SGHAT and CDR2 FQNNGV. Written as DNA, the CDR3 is TGTGCCAGCAGCTTGTTAGCCAGTGGGGCCGGGGAGCTGTTTTTT. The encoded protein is CASSLLASGAGELFF.

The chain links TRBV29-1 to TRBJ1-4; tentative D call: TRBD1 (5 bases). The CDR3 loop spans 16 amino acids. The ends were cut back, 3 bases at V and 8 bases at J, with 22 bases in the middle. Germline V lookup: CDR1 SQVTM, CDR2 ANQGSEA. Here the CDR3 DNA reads TGCAGCGTTGATGCCTTGGCGGGGGAAGAGGGGGAAAAACTGTTTTTT. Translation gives CSVDALAGEEGEKLFF.

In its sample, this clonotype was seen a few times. The CDR3 loop is CSARSSDNEKLFF. The DNA for the CDR3 is TGCAGTGCGAGGTCGTCGGATAATGAAAAACTGTTTTTT. This sequence joins TRBV20-1 and TRBJ1-4, with D unresolved. The CDR3 contains 13 residues. From germline, CDR1 is DFQATT and CDR2 SNEGSKA (reference sequence). The V end lost 6 bases, the J end lost 4 bases, and 12 bases lay between the germline ends.

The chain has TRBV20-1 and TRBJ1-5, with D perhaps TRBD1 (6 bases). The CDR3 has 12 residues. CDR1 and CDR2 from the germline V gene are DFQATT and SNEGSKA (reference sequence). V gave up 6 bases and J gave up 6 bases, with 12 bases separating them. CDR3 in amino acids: CSAMTGTQPQHF. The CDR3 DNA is TGCAGTGCCATGACAGGAACTCAGCCCCAGCATTTT.

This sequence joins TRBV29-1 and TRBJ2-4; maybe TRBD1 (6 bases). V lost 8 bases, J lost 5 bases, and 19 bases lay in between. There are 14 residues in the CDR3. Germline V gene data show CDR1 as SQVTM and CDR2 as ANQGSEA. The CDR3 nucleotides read TGCAGCTCAAAAAGCTGGGGGCCTGAAAACATTCAGTACTTC. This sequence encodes CSSKSWGPENIQYF.

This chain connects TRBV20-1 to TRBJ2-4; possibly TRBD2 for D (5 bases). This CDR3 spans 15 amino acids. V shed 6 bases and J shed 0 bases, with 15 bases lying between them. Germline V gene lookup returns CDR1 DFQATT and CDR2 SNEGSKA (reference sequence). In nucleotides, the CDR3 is TGCAGTGCCCCGGACTTCTTTTTAGCCAAAAACATTCAGTACTTC. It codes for CSAPDFFLAKNIQYF.

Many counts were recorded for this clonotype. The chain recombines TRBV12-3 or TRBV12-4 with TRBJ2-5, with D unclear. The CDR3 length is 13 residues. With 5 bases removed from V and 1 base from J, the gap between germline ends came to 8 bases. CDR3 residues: CASSLRAQETQYF. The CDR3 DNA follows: TGTGCCAGCAGTCTCCGGGCCCAAGAGACCCAGTACTTC.

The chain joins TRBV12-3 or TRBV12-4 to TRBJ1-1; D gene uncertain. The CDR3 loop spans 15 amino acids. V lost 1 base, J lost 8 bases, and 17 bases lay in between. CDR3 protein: CASSLGAGRGLEAFF. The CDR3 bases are TGTGCCAGCAGTTTAGGCGCGGGTAGAGGGCTAGAAGCTTTCTTT.

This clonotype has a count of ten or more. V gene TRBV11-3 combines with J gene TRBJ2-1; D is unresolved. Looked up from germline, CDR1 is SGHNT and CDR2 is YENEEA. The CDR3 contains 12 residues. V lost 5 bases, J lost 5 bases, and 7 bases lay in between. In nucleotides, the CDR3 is TGTGCCAGCAGCCCCACTGACAATGAGCAGTTCTTC. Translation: CASSPTDNEQFF.

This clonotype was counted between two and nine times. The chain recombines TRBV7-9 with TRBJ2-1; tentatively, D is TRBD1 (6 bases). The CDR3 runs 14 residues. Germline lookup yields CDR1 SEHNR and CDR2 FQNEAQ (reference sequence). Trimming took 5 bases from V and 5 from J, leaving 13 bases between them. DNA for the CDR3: TGTGCCAGCAGCGCGCCGGGACAAAACAATGAGCAGTTCTTC. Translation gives CASSAPGQNNEQFF.

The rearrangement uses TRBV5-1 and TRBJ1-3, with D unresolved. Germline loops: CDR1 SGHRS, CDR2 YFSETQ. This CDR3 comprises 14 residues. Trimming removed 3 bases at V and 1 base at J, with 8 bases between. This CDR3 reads CASSSTQSGNTIYF. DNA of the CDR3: TGCGCCAGCAGCTCTACCCAATCTGGAAACACCATATATTTT.

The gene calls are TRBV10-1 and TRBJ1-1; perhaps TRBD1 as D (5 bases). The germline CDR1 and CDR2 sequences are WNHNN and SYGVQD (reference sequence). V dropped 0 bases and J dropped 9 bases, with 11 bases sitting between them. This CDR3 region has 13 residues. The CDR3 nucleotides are TGCGCCAGCAGTGAGTCAGGGACGGGGAAAGCTTTCTTT. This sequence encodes CASSESGTGKAFF.

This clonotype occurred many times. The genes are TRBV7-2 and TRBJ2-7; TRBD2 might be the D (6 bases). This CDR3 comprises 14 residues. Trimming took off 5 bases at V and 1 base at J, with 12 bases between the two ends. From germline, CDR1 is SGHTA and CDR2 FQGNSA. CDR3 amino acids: CASSRDSISYEQYF. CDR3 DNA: TGTGCCAGCAGCCGGGACTCTATATCCTACGAGCAGTACTTC.

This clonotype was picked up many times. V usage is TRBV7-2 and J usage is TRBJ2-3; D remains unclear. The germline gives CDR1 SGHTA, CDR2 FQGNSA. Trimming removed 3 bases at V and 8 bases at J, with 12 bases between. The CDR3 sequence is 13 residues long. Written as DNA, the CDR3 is TGTGCCAGCAGCTTCTTGGCGGAAGCTACGCAGTATTTT. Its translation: CASSFLAEATQYF.

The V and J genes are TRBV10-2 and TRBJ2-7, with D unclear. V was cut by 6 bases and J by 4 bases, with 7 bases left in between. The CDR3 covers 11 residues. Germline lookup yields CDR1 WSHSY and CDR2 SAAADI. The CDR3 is CASRTIYEQYF. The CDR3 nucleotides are TGCGCCAGCAGAACTATTTACGAGCAGTACTTC.

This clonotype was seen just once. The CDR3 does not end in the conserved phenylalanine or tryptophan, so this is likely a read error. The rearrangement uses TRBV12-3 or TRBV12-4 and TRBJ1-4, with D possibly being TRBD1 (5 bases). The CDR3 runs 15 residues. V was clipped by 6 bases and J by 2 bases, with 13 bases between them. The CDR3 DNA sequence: TGTGCCAGCAGACGCGACAGCAGTACTAATGAAAAACTGTTTTCT. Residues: CASRRDSSTNEKLFS.

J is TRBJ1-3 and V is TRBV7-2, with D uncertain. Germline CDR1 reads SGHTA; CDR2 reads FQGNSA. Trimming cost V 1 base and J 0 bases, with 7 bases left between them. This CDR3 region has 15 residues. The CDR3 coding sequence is TGTGCCAGCAGCTTAGATCCGGTCTCTGGAAACACCATATATTTT. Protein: CASSLDPVSGNTIYF.

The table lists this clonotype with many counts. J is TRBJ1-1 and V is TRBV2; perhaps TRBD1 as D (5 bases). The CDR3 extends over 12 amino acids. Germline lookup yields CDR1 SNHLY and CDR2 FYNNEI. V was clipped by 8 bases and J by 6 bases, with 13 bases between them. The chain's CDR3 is CASGGRGSEAFF. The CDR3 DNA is TGTGCCAGCGGGGGACGCGGGTCTGAAGCTTTCTTT.

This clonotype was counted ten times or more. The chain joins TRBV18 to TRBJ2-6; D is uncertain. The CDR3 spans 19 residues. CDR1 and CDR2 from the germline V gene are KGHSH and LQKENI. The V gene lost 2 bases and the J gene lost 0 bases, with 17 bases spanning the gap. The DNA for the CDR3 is TGTGCCAGCTCACCAAGCCTAGAACCCCCGCTCTCTGGGGCCAACGTCCTGACTTTC. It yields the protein CASSPSLEPPLSGANVLTF.

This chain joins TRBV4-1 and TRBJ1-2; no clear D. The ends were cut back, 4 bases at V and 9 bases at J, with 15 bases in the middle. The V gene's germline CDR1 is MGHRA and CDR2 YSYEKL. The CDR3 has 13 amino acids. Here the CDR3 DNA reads TGCGCCAGCAGCCTCTATCGGGGTTCAAGCTACACCTTC. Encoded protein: CASSLYRGSSYTF.

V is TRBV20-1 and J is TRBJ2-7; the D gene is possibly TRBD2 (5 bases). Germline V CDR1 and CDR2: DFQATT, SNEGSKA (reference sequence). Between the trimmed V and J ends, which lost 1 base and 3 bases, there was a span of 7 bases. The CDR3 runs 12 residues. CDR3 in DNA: TGCAGTGCTAGAGGGGAGCGCTACGAGCAGTACTTC. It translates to CSARGERYEQYF.